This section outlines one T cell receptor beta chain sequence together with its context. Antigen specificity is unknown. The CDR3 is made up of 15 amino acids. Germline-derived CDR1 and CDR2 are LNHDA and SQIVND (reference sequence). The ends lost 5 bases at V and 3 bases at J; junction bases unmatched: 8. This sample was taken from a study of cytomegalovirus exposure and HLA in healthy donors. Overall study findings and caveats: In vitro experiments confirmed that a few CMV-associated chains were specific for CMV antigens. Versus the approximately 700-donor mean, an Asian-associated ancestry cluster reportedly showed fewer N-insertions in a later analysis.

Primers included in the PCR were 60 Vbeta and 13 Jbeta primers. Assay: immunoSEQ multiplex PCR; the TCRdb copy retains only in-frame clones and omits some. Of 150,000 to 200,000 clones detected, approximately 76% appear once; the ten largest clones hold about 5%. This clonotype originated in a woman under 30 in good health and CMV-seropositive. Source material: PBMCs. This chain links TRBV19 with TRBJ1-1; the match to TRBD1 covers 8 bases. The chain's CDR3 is CASSPWTGRDTEAFF. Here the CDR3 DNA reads TGTGCCAGTAGTCCCTGGACAGGGAGGGACACTGAAGCTTTCTTT.